The 12 T cell receptor beta chains given below trace back to one sample, sequenced in a study of PD-L1 blockade in urothelial cancer. Libraries were prepared by immunoSEQ multiplex PCR; TCRdb keeps only in-frame clonotypes and omits some of them. The repertoire includes tens of thousands of clones, around 84% of them detected once, and more than 30% sits in the top ten. This material consisted of PBMCs, taken around atezolizumab (anti-PD-L1) treatment. These receptors were collected from a man aged 60 to 75 with urothelial cancer.

The chain combines TRBV5-1 with TRBJ1-4; TRBD1 might be the D (5 bases). The germline V gene encodes CDR1 SGHRS and CDR2 YFSETQ. V gave up 5 bases and J gave up 8 bases, with 10 bases separating them. The CDR3 sequence is 12 residues long. The CDR3 reads CASSRGGEKLFF. CDR3 in DNA: TGCGCCAGCAGTCGTGGGGGGGAAAAACTGTTTTTT.

V is TRBV4-2 and J is TRBJ2-1; 11 positions match TRBD2. In germline, CDR1 is LGHNA, CDR2 YNFKEQ. V was clipped by 4 bases and J by 6 bases; unmatched bases: 8. The CDR3 length is 16 residues. The CDR3 DNA is TGTGCCAGCAGCCGCCTTAGCGGGGGGGCCTCCAATGAGCAGTTCTTC. Its protein product is CASSRLSGGASNEQFF.

The rearrangement links TRBV19 to TRBJ2-7, with 8 bases aligning to TRBD1. The CDR3 covers 16 residues. Germline V gene sequence: CDR1 LNHDA, CDR2 SQIVND (reference sequence). Losses at the gene ends were 8 bases for V and 7 bases for J; bases not matched to a gene: 19. The CDR3 nucleotides read TGTGCCAGTGGCCCGGCACAGGGGGTGATTCTGGGGGAGCAGTACTTC. It encodes CASGPAQGVILGEQYF.

J is TRBJ1-2 and V is TRBV28, with D possibly being TRBD1 (6 bases). The CDR3 extends over 14 amino acids. Per germline, CDR1 MDHEN and CDR2 SYDVKM. The germline V and J ends were trimmed by 2 bases and 8 bases, with 15 bases remaining between them. In nucleotides, the CDR3 is TGTGCCAGCAGTTTAGGGGGCCCCATGCAAGGCTACACCTTC. It translates to CASSLGGPMQGYTF.

The J gene is TRBJ2-1, the V gene TRBV25-1; 9 bases are a match to TRBD1. J was trimmed by 0 bases and V by 6 bases; bases with no gene match: 0. The CDR3 has 14 amino acids. The germline V gene encodes CDR1 MGHDK and CDR2 SYGVNS. CDR3 loop: CASRTGGSYNEQFF. The DNA of the CDR3 is TGTGCCAGCAGGACAGGGGGCTCCTACAATGAGCAGTTCTTC.

The DNA of the CDR3 is TGTGCCAGCAGTGTCTCCCCGGGCCAGGGGTTGAGCAATCAGCCCCAGCATTTT. This codes for CASSVSPGQGLSNQPQHF. V is TRBV2 and J is TRBJ1-5, with D possibly being TRBD1 (6 bases). Germline V gene data show CDR1 as SNHLY and CDR2 as FYNNEI. Trimming removed 4 bases from V and 1 base from J, with 20 bases in between. This CDR3 spans 18 amino acids.

A few counts support this clone. The chain uses TRBV5-1 and TRBJ2-1; a possible D gene is TRBD1 (5 bases). This CDR3 has 14 residues. Germline V gene lookup returns CDR1 SGHRS and CDR2 YFSETQ. V was pared by 0 bases and J by 7 bases, with 11 bases between. CDR3 DNA: TGCGCCAGCAGCTTGGGGGGCAGAATGAATGAGCAGTTCTTC. Its translation: CASSLGGRMNEQFF.

The V gene is TRBV19, the J gene TRBJ2-5; perhaps TRBD1 as D (6 bases). Germline V lookup: CDR1 LNHDA, CDR2 SQIVND (reference sequence). The V end was cut by 5 bases, the J end by 5 bases, with 15 bases between. The CDR3 covers 14 residues. The CDR3 is CASSYAGERETQYF. In DNA, the CDR3 is TGTGCCAGTAGTTACGCAGGGGAAAGGGAGACCCAGTACTTC.

The rearrangement links TRBV29-1 to TRBJ2-1; TRBD1 is a possible D gene (5 bases). Germline V CDR1 and CDR2: SQVTM, ANQGSEA. V lost 8 bases and J lost 1, with 15 bases in between. CDR3 length: 14 amino acids. DNA of the CDR3: TGCAGCCACCTTCGGCCAGGGTCCTACAATGAGCAGTTCTTC. It translates to CSHLRPGSYNEQFF.

The chain joins TRBV5-1 to TRBJ2-5, with D possibly being TRBD2 (7 bases). There are 15 residues in the CDR3. V was trimmed by 3 bases and J by 5 bases, leaving 17 bases between them. The germline CDR1 and CDR2 sequences are SGHRS and YFSETQ. In DNA, the CDR3 is TGCGCCAGCAGCTCCTCCGTACAGGGAGGGGAGACCCAGTACTTC. Its protein product is CASSSSVQGGETQYF.

The V call is TRBV2, the J call TRBJ2-5; 7 positions match TRBD1. V shed 5 bases and J 5 bases; nucleotides not matched to a gene: 14. Germline V gene data show CDR1 as SNHLY and CDR2 as FYNNEI. The CDR3 extends over 16 amino acids. CDR3 sequence (DNA): TGTGCCAGCAGTCCCATCGACAGGGACGATTGGGAGACCCAGTACTTC. Translation: CASSPIDRDDWETQYF.

The J gene is TRBJ2-7, the V gene TRBV19; TRBD2 agrees at 11 bases. This CDR3 is 15 amino acids long. With V trimmed by 5 bases and J by 4 bases, 7 bases remained unmatched. Germline V gene lookup returns CDR1 LNHDA and CDR2 SQIVND (reference sequence). CDR3 loop: CASSARLAGWYEQYF. In nucleotides, the CDR3 is TGTGCCAGTAGTGCCAGACTAGCGGGATGGTACGAGCAGTACTTC.